This TCR beta chain originates from a study of blood T cells in healthy people across ages. In the study overall: About one barcoded TCR beta cDNA was captured per two T cells.

The CDR3 is made up of 15 amino acids. V was pared by 2 bases and J by 2 bases, with 13 bases between. Germline assignment: CDR1 MDHEN and CDR2 SYDVKM. On this clonotype itself: The antigen remains undetermined.

Study-wide points: The study could not conclusively compare naive and antigen-experienced cells, given its unsorted PBMCs. Comparison with aged donors showed that long-lived donors had more naive CD4+ cells and higher diversity.

Alongside a J-beta primer mix, a sample-barcoded 5' primer served in a second PCR lasting roughly 7 to 12 cycles. TCRdb called the 5' RACE reads again in MiXCR, with one record for every CDR3 protein. This table holds fewer than 1 million distinct CDR3 sequences, under 55% found once. Sequenced input: blood. This TCR came from a man between 60 and 75 years old in good health. The gene calls are TRBV28 and TRBJ2-7; D is uncertain. Here the CDR3 DNA reads TGTGCCAGCAGTTTAGGCCATGTCCGAGCCTACGAGCAGTACTTC. It is translated as CASSLGHVRAYEQYF.